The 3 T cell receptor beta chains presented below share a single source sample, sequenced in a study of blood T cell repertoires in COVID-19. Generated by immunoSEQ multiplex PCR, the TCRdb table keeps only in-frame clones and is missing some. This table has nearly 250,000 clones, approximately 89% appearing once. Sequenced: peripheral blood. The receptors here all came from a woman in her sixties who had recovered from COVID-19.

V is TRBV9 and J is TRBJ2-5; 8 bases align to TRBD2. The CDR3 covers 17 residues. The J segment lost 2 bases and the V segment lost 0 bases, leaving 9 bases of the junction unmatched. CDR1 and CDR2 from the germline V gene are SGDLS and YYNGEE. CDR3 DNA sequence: TGTGCCAGCAGCGTAGGCAAGGGACTAGTAAGGCAAGAGACCCAGTACTTC. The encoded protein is CASSVGKGLVRQETQYF.

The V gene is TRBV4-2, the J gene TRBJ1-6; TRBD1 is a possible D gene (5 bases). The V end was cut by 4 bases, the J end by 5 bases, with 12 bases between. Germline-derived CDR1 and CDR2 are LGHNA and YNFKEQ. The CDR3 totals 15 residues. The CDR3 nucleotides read TGTGCCAGCAGCCCTAGACAGCGTAATAATTCACCCCTCCACTTT. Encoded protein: CASSPRQRNNSPLHF.

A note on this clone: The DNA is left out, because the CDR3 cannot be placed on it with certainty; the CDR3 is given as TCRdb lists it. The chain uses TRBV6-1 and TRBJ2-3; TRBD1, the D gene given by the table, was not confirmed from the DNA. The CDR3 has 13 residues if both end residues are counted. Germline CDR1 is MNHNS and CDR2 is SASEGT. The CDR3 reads CASSEGWGRGSDF.